A single sample gave rise to the 30 T cell receptor beta chains below, sequenced in a study of regulatory T cells in long-lasting Graves disease. Library construction for TCR beta used iRepertoire HTBI primers and Arm-PCR of CDR3 regions. One entry per CDR3 protein results from TCRdb running MiXCR on the multiplex PCR reads. The sample holds 400,000 to 500,000 distinct CDR3 sequences, 15% to 20% seen once. Indicated time point: newly diagnosed GD, antithyroid drugs for less than 3 months. PBMC RNA served as the TCR library source. These records were also assigned to another study, of T cells in Graves' hyperthyroidism and ophthalmopathy.

The specimen was peripheral blood mononuclear cells (PBMCs), collected at new diagnosis, from a patient treated with antithyroid drugs. The receptors were sampled from a woman aged 18-29 years with Graves disease.

This clonotype occurred many times. The chain couples TRBV20-1 to TRBJ2-1; D unresolved. Trimming cost V 3 bases and J 0 bases, with 9 bases left between them. This CDR3 contains 14 residues. Germline V gives CDR1 DFQATT, CDR2 SNEGSKA (reference sequence). The CDR3 loop reads CSASPPGSYNEQFF. The CDR3 bases are TGCAGTGCTAGTCCTCCAGGCTCCTACAATGAGCAGTTCTTC.

The chain couples TRBV18 to TRBJ2-1; 7 nucleotides agree with TRBD1. V shed 2 bases, J shed 7 bases, and the junction held 8 bases outside the gene matches. Germline values: CDR1 KGHSH, CDR2 LQKENI. The CDR3 is 15 amino acids. This CDR3 is CASSPIGAGGNEQFF. Here the CDR3 DNA reads TGTGCCAGCTCACCAATCGGGGCAGGGGGAAATGAGCAGTTCTTC.

In this sample, this clonotype turned up many times. The chain uses TRBV27 and TRBJ2-3; tentative D call: TRBD2 (5 bases). The V gene lost 3 bases and the J gene lost 2 bases, with 9 bases spanning the gap. Germline loops: CDR1 MNHEY, CDR2 SMNVEV (reference sequence). The CDR3 sequence is 14 residues long. CDR3 bases: TGTGCCAGCAGTTTGGAGGCATACACAGATACGCAGTATTTT. Translation gives CASSLEAYTDTQYF.

The rearrangement uses TRBV19 and TRBJ1-2; no reliable D call. V was clipped by 1 base and J by 3 bases, with 9 bases between them. The CDR3 totals 14 residues. The V gene's germline CDR1 is LNHDA and CDR2 SQIVND (reference sequence). The DNA for the CDR3 is TGTGCCAGTAGTATAGCCTCGACGGACTATGGCTACACCTTC. Translation gives CASSIASTDYGYTF.

V gene TRBV7-3 combines with J gene TRBJ2-3; TRBD2 agrees at 11 bases. The CDR3 extends over 15 amino acids. Germline-derived CDR1 and CDR2 are SGHTA and FQGTGA. V shed 5 bases, J shed 4 bases, and the junction held 5 bases outside the gene matches. CDR3 DNA: TGTGCCAGCAGCGAAGGGACTAGCGGAGCAGATACGCAGTATTTT. It encodes CASSEGTSGADTQYF.

V gene TRBV30 combines with J gene TRBJ2-5; unclear D gene. Germline CDR1 reads GTSNPN; CDR2 reads SVGIG (reference sequence). CDR3 length: 14 residues. The V gene lost 0 bases and the J gene lost 1 base, with 9 bases spanning the gap. The CDR3 sequence: CAWSVLLLQETQYF. Written as DNA, the CDR3 is TGTGCCTGGAGTGTACTGTTACTCCAAGAGACCCAGTACTTC.

This clonotype was found many times. The CDR3 DNA reads TGTGCCAGCAGCTTGAGGCAGGCGAACACTGAAGCTTTCTTT. This gives the protein CASSLRQANTEAFF. The J gene is TRBJ1-1, the V gene TRBV11-2; unclear D gene. Per the germline V gene, CDR1 is SGHAT and CDR2 is FQNNGV. Trimming shortened V by 3 bases and J by 1 base, and 9 bases separated the two germline ends. The CDR3 has 14 amino acids.

This rearrangement joins TRBV18 to TRBJ2-5; maybe TRBD1 (6 bases). This CDR3 has 13 residues. Germline V CDR1 and CDR2: KGHSH, LQKENI. V lost 8 bases, J lost 1 base, and 11 bases lay in between. The CDR3 spells CASATGFQETQYF. The CDR3 DNA follows: TGTGCCAGCGCCACAGGGTTCCAAGAGACCCAGTACTTC.

This clonotype was seen at least ten times. The genes are TRBV7-2 and TRBJ2-5, with D possibly called TRBD1 or TRBD2 (6 bases each). The V gene's germline CDR1 is SGHTA and CDR2 FQGNSA. The germline V and J ends were trimmed by 3 bases and 3 bases, with 11 bases remaining between them. This CDR3 is built from 14 residues. CDR3 nucleotides: TGTGCCAGCAGCTTTAGGGGGGCCGAAGAGACCCAGTACTTC. Translation: CASSFRGAEETQYF.

This clonotype was observed a handful of times. V is TRBV5-1 and J is TRBJ2-1, with D possibly being TRBD2 (6 bases). This CDR3 spans 15 amino acids. Trimming stripped 0 bases from V and 8 bases from J, with 15 bases between. CDR1 and CDR2 (germline): SGHRS, YFSETQ. The CDR3 reads CASSLGAGVLDEQFF. In DNA, the CDR3 is TGCGCCAGCAGCTTGGGAGCGGGTGTCTTGGATGAGCAGTTCTTC. Drawing the rest from reference TRBV5-1 and TRBJ2-1, the complete variable domain is KAGVTQTPRYLIKTRGQQVTLSCSPISGHRSVSWYQQTPGQGLQFLFEYFSETQRNKGNFPGRFSGRQFSNSRSEMNVSTLELGDSALYLCASSLGAGVLDEQFFGPGTRLTVL.

Many counts were recorded for this clonotype. The chain recombines TRBV12-3 or TRBV12-4 with TRBJ2-3; 9 bases match TRBD2. Trimming cost V 2 bases and J 8 bases; bases outside gene matches: 5. The CDR3 is made up of 14 amino acids. For the CDR3, the DNA is TGTGCCAGCAGTTTAAGCGGGAGGTGGCTTACGCAGTATTTT. This codes for CASSLSGRWLTQYF.

The sample holds many counts of this clonotype. The chain has TRBV20-1 and TRBJ2-1, with 11 bases fitting TRBD2. This CDR3 region has 15 residues. V was pared by 6 bases and J by 7 bases, with 11 bases of the junction left unmatched. Germline CDR1 DFQATT, CDR2 SNEGSKA (reference sequence). In DNA form, the CDR3 reads TGCAGTGCAACACTAGCGGGAGTTTGGGTTAATGAGCAGTTCTTC. It specifies CSATLAGVWVNEQFF.

This clonotype was found many times. J is TRBJ2-5 and V is TRBV6-5; D could derive from TRBD1 or TRBD2 (5 bases each). This CDR3 comprises 12 residues. Germline CDR1 reads MNHEY; CDR2 reads SVGAGI. Between the trimmed V and J ends, which lost 4 bases and 9 bases, there was a span of 12 bases. CDR3 coding DNA: TGTGCCAGCAGTTGGGGACCCACGTCCCAGTACTTC. It yields the protein CASSWGPTSQYF.

This chain links TRBV9 with TRBJ2-7; the match to TRBD2 covers 8 bases. Germline CDR1 reads SGDLS; CDR2 reads YYNGEE. The CDR3 extends over 14 amino acids. Trimming at V came to 1 base and at J to 4 bases, leaving 4 bases not matched to a gene. CDR3 region: CASSVKSGSYEQYF. CDR3 nucleotides: TGTGCCAGCAGCGTAAAGAGCGGGAGTTACGAGCAGTACTTC.

V is TRBV20-1 and J is TRBJ1-5, with 8 bases identical to TRBD1. Trimming removed 1 base from V and 5 bases from J; junction bases left unmatched: 7. This CDR3 region has 15 residues. Germline V gene sequence: CDR1 DFQATT, CDR2 SNEGSKA (reference sequence). The CDR3 bases are TGCAGTGCTAGAGTTATTTCAGGGGGCTATCAGCCCCAGCATTTT. Amino acid sequence: CSARVISGGYQPQHF.

This clonotype was seen once. The chain has TRBV15 and TRBJ1-1, with a possible D match to TRBD1 (6 bases). V lost 1 base to trimming and J lost 2 bases, with 8 bases between them. Germline V gene lookup returns CDR1 LNHNV and CDR2 YYDKDF (reference sequence). The CDR3 spans 14 residues. For the CDR3, the DNA is TGTGCCACCAGCAGAGTTGGGACAAACACTGAAGCTTTCTTT. Protein product: CATSRVGTNTEAFF.

There are many counts of this clonotype. The genes are TRBV11-2 and TRBJ2-3, with 13 bases lining up with TRBD2. Per the germline V gene, CDR1 is SGHAT and CDR2 is FQNNGV. This CDR3 spans 15 amino acids. V lost 2 bases and J lost 5; bases outside the gene matches: 1. The CDR3 is CASSLTSGREDTQYF. CDR3 DNA: TGTGCCAGCAGCTTAACTAGCGGGAGGGAAGATACGCAGTATTTT.

This clonotype has just one count. The CDR3 reads CASSAGTGQYEQYF. The CDR3 DNA follows: TGTGCCAGCAGCGCCGGGACGGGGCAGTACGAGCAGTACTTC. The V call is TRBV5-4, the J call TRBJ2-7; D is possibly TRBD1 or TRBD2 (5 bases each). Germline V lookup: CDR1 SGHNT, CDR2 YYREEE (reference sequence). Trimming stripped 4 bases from V and 4 bases from J, with 15 bases between. The CDR3 is made up of 14 amino acids.

This clonotype was seen more than once but under ten times. The chain couples TRBV30 to TRBJ2-1, with 9 bases matching TRBD2. Trimming took 2 bases from V and 8 from J; bases not matched to a gene: 7. The CDR3 totals 14 residues. The germline gives CDR1 GTSNPN, CDR2 SVGIG (reference sequence). The CDR3 protein is CAWSRLAGFYEQFF. In nucleotides, the CDR3 is TGTGCCTGGAGTAGGCTAGCGGGATTCTATGAGCAGTTCTTC.

This clonotype was observed at least ten times. V gene TRBV18 combines with J gene TRBJ2-7; 8 bases line up with TRBD2. Germline CDR1 and CDR2: KGHSH and LQKENI. CDR3 length: 17 residues. Trimming removed 3 bases from V and 0 bases from J; junction bases left unmatched: 10. In DNA, the CDR3 is TGTGCCAGCTCACCCCAAGGGGCTAGCGGGTCCTCCTACGAGCAGTACTTC. The encoded protein is CASSPQGASGSSYEQYF.

This clonotype was recorded many times. The rearrangement links TRBV2 to TRBJ2-7, with D possibly TRBD2 on 6 matching bases. The germline gives CDR1 SNHLY, CDR2 FYNNEI. CDR3 size: 13 residues. The V end was cut by 4 bases, the J end by 3 bases, with 10 bases between. As DNA, the CDR3 is TGTGCCAGCAGTGTTACGGGGGACTACGAGCAGTACTTC. Its translation: CASSVTGDYEQYF. Variable domain in full (rest from reference TRBV2 and TRBJ2-7): EPEVTQTPSHQVTQMGQEVILRCVPISNHLYFYWYRQILGQKVEFLVSFYNNEISEKSEIFDDQFSVERPDGSNFTLKIRSTKLEDSAMYFCASSVTGDYEQYFGPGTRLTVT.

The chain links TRBV5-1 to TRBJ2-2, with a possible D match to TRBD2 (5 bases). Trimming took 3 bases from V and 2 from J, leaving 11 bases between them. The germline V gene encodes CDR1 SGHRS and CDR2 YFSETQ. CDR3 length: 15 amino acids. CDR3 amino acids: CASSSVATNTGELFF. The CDR3, as DNA: TGCGCCAGCAGCTCGGTAGCGACAAACACCGGGGAGCTGTTTTTT. Drawing the rest from reference TRBV5-1 and TRBJ2-2, the complete variable domain is KAGVTQTPRYLIKTRGQQVTLSCSPISGHRSVSWYQQTPGQGLQFLFEYFSETQRNKGNFPGRFSGRQFSNSRSEMNVSTLELGDSALYLCASSSVATNTGELFFGEGSRLTVL.

A few counts support this clonotype. Possible read error: a much larger clone is one base away. DNA for the CDR3: TGTGCCACCAGTGATATTAGCGGAAAGCACAATGAGCAGTTCTTC. The encoded protein is CATSDISGKHNEQFF. The chain links TRBV24-1 to TRBJ2-1; D may be TRBD2 (6 bases). CDR3 size: 15 residues. Germline loops: CDR1 KGHDR, CDR2 SFDVKD. Trimming shortened V by 3 bases and J by 5 bases, and 13 bases separated the two germline ends.

This clonotype appeared many times. The gene calls are TRBV5-6 and TRBJ2-2, with 8 bases lining up with TRBD2. Germline CDR1 reads SGHDT; CDR2 reads YYEEEE. The CDR3 runs to 13 residues. V dropped 5 bases and J dropped 7; count of bases not matched to a gene: 4. CDR3 in amino acids: CASRGLGGGELFF. The CDR3, as DNA: TGTGCCAGCAGGGGACTAGGTGGCGGGGAGCTGTTTTTT. The full variable domain, completed using reference TRBV5-6 and TRBJ2-2, is DAGVTQSPTHLIKTRGQQVTLRCSPKSGHDTVSWYQQALGQGPQFIFQYYEEEERQRGNFPDRFSGHQFPNYSSELNVNALLLGDSALYLCASRGLGGGELFFGEGSRLTVL.

There are many counts of this clonotype. V is TRBV11-2 and J is TRBJ2-5; D perhaps matches TRBD2 (6 bases). The CDR3 spans 15 residues. Trimming removed 8 bases at V and 4 bases at J, with 20 bases between. Germline V gene lookup returns CDR1 SGHAT and CDR2 FQNNGV. Here the CDR3 DNA reads TGTGCCAGCGGCGAGGACTATACAAGGGGAGAGACCCAGTACTTC. It encodes CASGEDYTRGETQYF. The complete variable domain, with remaining parts taken from reference TRBV11-2 and TRBJ2-5, reads EAGVAQSPRYKIIEKRQSVAFWCNPISGHATLYWYQQILGQGPKLLIQFQNNGVVDDSQLPKDRFSAERLKGVDSTLKIQPAKLEDSAVYLCASGEDYTRGETQYFGPGTRLLVL.

This clonotype was seen ten or more times. The chain links TRBV7-3 to TRBJ2-3, with 9 bases aligning to TRBD2. Germline V CDR1 and CDR2: SGHTA, FQGTGA. The ends lost 2 bases at V and 0 bases at J; junction bases unmatched: 3. This CDR3 is built from 16 residues. CDR3 DNA: TGTGCCAGCAGCTTAGGTAGCGGGAGTAGCACAGATACGCAGTATTTT. It specifies CASSLGSGSSTDTQYF.

This clonotype has just one count. This may arise from a read error, as a much more abundant clone is one base away. The chain couples TRBV9 to TRBJ2-1; D is ambiguous. Germline loops: CDR1 SGDLS, CDR2 YYNGEE. CDR3 length equals 15 residues. The CDR3 DNA is TGTGCCAGCAGCGTAGCACCGTCCCGCGGCAATGAGCAGTCCTTC. This codes for CASSVAPSRGNEQSF. The complete variable domain, with remaining parts taken from reference TRBV9 and TRBJ2-1, reads DSGVTQTPKHLITATGQRVTLRCSPRSGDLSVYWYQQSLDQGLQFLIQYYNGEERAKGNILERFSAQQFPDLHSELNLSSLELGDSALYFCASSVAPSRGNEQSFGPGTRLTVL.

The V and J genes are TRBV7-2 and TRBJ2-7; possibly TRBD1 for D (5 bases). From germline, CDR1 is SGHTA and CDR2 FQGNSA. The CDR3 runs 14 residues. V was pared by 5 bases and J by 0 bases, with 11 bases between. The CDR3 reads CASSRGDSSYEQYF. Here the CDR3 DNA reads TGTGCCAGCAGCCGTGGAGACAGCTCCTACGAGCAGTACTTC.

Note on this clonotype: A much more abundant neighbour one base away suggests this may be a read error. The V call is TRBV5-6, the J call TRBJ2-5; D may be TRBD1 or TRBD2 (5 bases each). With 4 bases removed from V and 2 bases from J, the gap between germline ends came to 9 bases. The CDR3 totals 13 residues. The germline V gene encodes CDR1 SGHDT and CDR2 YYEEEE. CDR3 sequence: CASSRGKQETQYF. CDR3 sequence (DNA): TGTGCCAGCAGCCGGGGCAAACAAGAGACCCAGTACTTC.

This clonotype was seen at least ten times. The chain uses TRBV12-5 and TRBJ2-5; D gene unclear. Germline V gene data show CDR1 as LGHNT and CDR2 as FRNRAP. The CDR3 is 16 amino acids. Trimming left V 0 bases short and J 2 bases short, with 13 bases between. CDR3 protein: CASGLVPSWPQETQYF. CDR3 DNA: TGTGCTAGTGGTTTGGTACCAAGTTGGCCTCAAGAGACCCAGTACTTC.